This T cell receptor (beta chain) was retrieved from a study of T cell repertoires in cytomegalovirus infection. Overall study context: Recently identified HLA-C-restricted CMV epitopes were used, and well-studied HLA-B-restricted CMV epitopes were used as well. Matching HLA type and CMV infection were both indicated by public TCR beta signatures.

A word on this clonotype: The antigen is not known.

CDR3 length: 15 amino acids. From germline, CDR1 is SEHNR and CDR2 FQNEAQ (reference sequence). V was clipped by 1 base and J by 2 bases, with 10 bases between them. TCRdb called the reads again in MiXCR, with one record for every CDR3 protein. Among some 920,000 distinct CDR3 sequences, around 31% were seen once, and the ten largest hold over 13%. The chain couples TRBV7-9 to TRBJ2-3, with D maybe TRBD1 (5 bases). The clonotype originates from a human donor in good health (CMV status not recorded). Some clones in this sample may be carry-over from other donors' samples. Specimen: cultured CD8+ T cells from PBMCs, collected from culture after CMV antigen stimulation. The CDR3 DNA reads TGTGCCAGCAGCTTAGAACAGGATGACACAGATACGCAGTATTTT. This sequence encodes CASSLEQDDTDTQYF.